Each of the 30 T cell receptor beta chains below was sequenced from the same sample in a study of T cell changes during pregnancy in multiple sclerosis. Profiled with immunoSEQ multiplex PCR; TCRdb holds only in-frame clones, not every one. The table shows about 80,000 clones, with 92% occurring only once. The material sequenced was peripheral blood, taken before pregnancy. The source of these receptors is a female donor with multiple sclerosis, enrolled in a pregnancy study.

V usage is TRBV28 and J usage is TRBJ2-1; maybe TRBD1 (7 bases). V gave up 8 bases and J gave up 0 bases, with 11 bases separating them. The germline V gene encodes CDR1 MDHEN and CDR2 SYDVKM. This CDR3 spans 14 amino acids. The CDR3 DNA reads as TGTGCCAGCCAGGGGGACTTCTCCTACAATGAGCAGTTCTTC. Its translation is CASQGDFSYNEQFF.

The chain employs TRBV7-9 and TRBJ1-2, with 12 bases lining up with TRBD1. There are 16 residues in the CDR3. From germline, CDR1 is SEHNR and CDR2 FQNEAQ (reference sequence). With 0 bases clipped from V and 8 bases from J, the junction kept 7 bases outside the gene matches. In DNA form, the CDR3 reads TGTGCCAGCAGCTTAGCCCCGGGACAGGGGGCGCACGGCTACACCTTC. Residues: CASSLAPGQGAHGYTF.

This clone turned up a few times. The chain recombines TRBV7-2 with TRBJ1-5; D might be TRBD1 (6 bases). The CDR3 is 18 residues long. Germline V lookup: CDR1 SGHTA, CDR2 FQGNSA. Between the trimmed V and J ends, which lost 4 bases and 0 bases, there was a span of 19 bases. CDR3 DNA: TGTGCCAGCAGCTCGATACAGGGAAGGGCTTATAGCAATCAGCCCCAGCATTTT. The encoded protein is CASSSIQGRAYSNQPQHF.

This chain connects TRBV19 to TRBJ2-5, with 10 bases fitting TRBD2. This CDR3 spans 17 amino acids. J was trimmed by 4 bases and V by 11 bases; bases with no gene match: 19. Per the germline V gene, CDR1 is LNHDA and CDR2 is SQIVND (reference sequence). The CDR3 bases are TGTGCCTCCAATTCCGGGTGGGCTAGCGGGAGCCGAGAGACCCAGTACTTC. Protein sequence: CASNSGWASGSRETQYF.

The chain links TRBV9 to TRBJ2-3; 7 positions match TRBD1. CDR1 and CDR2 from the germline V gene are SGDLS and YYNGEE. The CDR3 sequence is 15 residues long. J was trimmed by 5 bases and V by 0 bases; bases with no gene match: 6. Here the CDR3 DNA reads TGTGCCAGCAGCGTAGAGGGGGACAGAGGAGATACGCAGTATTTT. This sequence encodes CASSVEGDRGDTQYF.

The rearrangement uses TRBV7-6 and TRBJ2-1; D might be TRBD1 (6 bases). Germline CDR1 SGHVS, CDR2 FNYEAQ. This CDR3 is built from 13 residues. V lost 6 bases, J lost 6 bases, and 12 bases lay in between. This CDR3 is CASSLTGTNEQFF. The DNA for the CDR3 is TGTGCCAGCAGTTTAACAGGGACCAATGAGCAGTTCTTC.

This rearrangement joins TRBV18 to TRBJ1-4; 9 positions agree with TRBD1. V lost 3 bases, J lost 5 bases, and 7 bases stayed unmatched. Germline lookup yields CDR1 KGHSH and CDR2 LQKENI. The CDR3 has 16 amino acids. The CDR3 DNA reads as TGTGCCAGCTCACCGGTAACCGGGACAGGGAATGAAAAACTGTTTTTT. Protein: CASSPVTGTGNEKLFF.

This rearrangement joins TRBV18 to TRBJ2-7, with D unresolved. The CDR3 loop spans 13 amino acids. Germline CDR1 KGHSH, CDR2 LQKENI. V was clipped by 3 bases and J by 3 bases, with 9 bases between them. CDR3 nucleotide sequence: TGTGCCAGCTCACCTGACACGCTCTACGAGCAGTACTTC. Translation: CASSPDTLYEQYF.

The chain couples TRBV4-1 to TRBJ2-1, with D possibly matching TRBD2 (5 bases). Germline loops: CDR1 MGHRA, CDR2 YSYEKL. The CDR3 runs 14 residues. The ends were cut back, 1 base at V and 9 bases at J, with 13 bases in the middle. This CDR3 reads CASSQAALVGEQFF. The CDR3 DNA is TGCGCCAGCAGCCAAGCCGCACTAGTTGGTGAGCAGTTCTTC.

V gene TRBV28 combines with J gene TRBJ1-2; tentatively, D is TRBD1 (6 bases). This CDR3 region has 15 residues. Deletions cut 6 bases from V and 3 bases from J, with 17 bases between. Looked up from germline, CDR1 is MDHEN and CDR2 is SYDVKM. The CDR3 sequence is CASRITTGWDYGYTF. Here the CDR3 DNA reads TGTGCCAGCAGGATTACAACAGGGTGGGACTATGGCTACACCTTC.

In this sample, this clone turned up once. V usage is TRBV27 and J usage is TRBJ2-7; TRBD1 aligns across 7 bases. V lost 4 bases and J lost 6; bases outside the gene matches: 18. Germline-derived CDR1 and CDR2 are MNHEY and SMNVEV (reference sequence). The CDR3 has 17 residues. The CDR3, as DNA: TGTGCCAGCAGTTCCCTCTCAGTGAGGGGGCGCCGCGGCGAGCAGTACTTC. It specifies CASSSLSVRGRRGEQYF.

The gene calls are TRBV5-1 and TRBJ1-1; D gene uncertain. The germline V and J ends were trimmed by 0 bases and 1 base, with 4 bases remaining between them. There are 13 residues in the CDR3. CDR1 SGHRS and CDR2 YFSETQ come from the germline V gene. The CDR3 nucleotides are TGCGCCAGCAGCTTGGACAAGAACACTGAAGCTTTCTTT. Translated, it gives CASSLDKNTEAFF.

This chain connects TRBV29-1 to TRBJ1-5; maybe TRBD1 (6 bases). Germline V lookup: CDR1 SQVTM, CDR2 ANQGSEA. CDR3 length: 13 residues. With 4 bases removed from V and 1 base from J, the gap between germline ends came to 8 bases. CDR3 coding DNA: TGCAGCGTTGGGACAGCAAGCAATCAGCCCCAGCATTTT. Translated, it gives CSVGTASNQPQHF.

This rearrangement joins TRBV30 to TRBJ1-6, with D possibly being TRBD1 (6 bases). The V gene's germline CDR1 is GTSNPN and CDR2 SVGIG (reference sequence). V dropped 0 bases and J dropped 4 bases, with 7 bases sitting between them. The CDR3 covers 14 residues. CDR3 DNA: TGTGCCTGGAGTGTCACAGGGTATAATTCACCCCTCCACTTT. Protein sequence: CAWSVTGYNSPLHF.

The chain is built from TRBV25-1 and TRBJ1-4; D may be TRBD1 (5 bases). The CDR3 length is 14 residues. The V gene's germline CDR1 is MGHDK and CDR2 SYGVNS. With 6 bases removed from V and 1 base from J, the gap between germline ends came to 9 bases. The CDR3 coding sequence is TGTGCCAGCAGGGCCGGGGGAACTAATGAAAAACTGTTTTTT. Translating it yields CASRAGGTNEKLFF.

The DNA of the CDR3 is TGCGCCAGCAGCTTAGGGGGGGCAGATACGCAGTATTTT. It encodes CASSLGGADTQYF. This chain connects TRBV5-1 to TRBJ2-3, with D possibly TRBD2 on 7 matching bases. Germline-derived CDR1 and CDR2 are SGHRS and YFSETQ. V lost 2 bases and J lost 4, with 8 bases in between. The CDR3 runs 13 residues.

V and J are TRBV28 and TRBJ1-1; weak D call: TRBD1 (6 bases). In germline, CDR1 is MDHEN, CDR2 SYDVKM. This CDR3 has 15 residues. Trimming cost V 1 base and J 7 bases, with 16 bases left between them. For the CDR3, the DNA is TGTGCCAGCAGTTTATTAAAACAGGGTCGGGATGAAGCTTTCTTT. Its translation: CASSLLKQGRDEAFF. Combining the CDR3 with reference TRBV28 and TRBJ1-1 gives the whole variable domain DVKVTQSSRYLVKRTGEKVFLECVQDMDHENMFWYRQDPGLGLRLIYFSYDVKMKEKGDIPEGYSVSREKKERFSLILESASTNQTSMYLCASSLLKQGRDEAFFGQGTRLTVV.

The J gene is TRBJ2-7, the V gene TRBV5-1, with D possibly TRBD1 on 6 matching bases. V lost 3 bases, J lost 3 bases, and 16 bases lay in between. The CDR3 is made up of 15 amino acids. Germline-derived CDR1 and CDR2 are SGHRS and YFSETQ. The CDR3 region is CASSSGPGHHYEQYF. Written as DNA, the CDR3 is TGCGCCAGCAGCTCGGGACCGGGACACCACTACGAGCAGTACTTC.

In nucleotides, the CDR3 is TGTGCCAGCAGCCACAGGGGCCAAGAGACCCAGTACTTC. This translates into CASSHRGQETQYF. The rearrangement links TRBV7-2 to TRBJ2-5; TRBD1 matches 7 bases. The CDR3 is 13 amino acids. Germline V CDR1 and CDR2: SGHTA, FQGNSA. The junction had 1 base not matched to a gene; V was cut back by 5 bases and J by 1 base.

The sample holds a few counts of this clone. This chain links TRBV13 with TRBJ2-3; D is perhaps TRBD2 (6 bases). Germline assignment: CDR1 PRHDT and CDR2 FYEKMQ (reference sequence). CDR3 length: 15 amino acids. V lost 1 base and J lost 1, with 9 bases in between. CDR3 nucleotide sequence: TGTGCCAGCAGCTTAGTAGCGGATGGCACAGATACGCAGTATTTT. It is translated as CASSLVADGTDTQYF.

In the case of this clone: This CDR3 is also generated by other DNA sequences in the sample. The CDR3 DNA follows: TGCGCCAGCAGCTTGGCCTCCGGCTACGAGCAGTACTTC. Residues: CASSLASGYEQYF. This chain links TRBV5-1 with TRBJ2-7; D uncertain. Trimming removed 0 bases from V and 3 bases from J, with 7 bases in between. Germline values: CDR1 SGHRS, CDR2 YFSETQ. The CDR3 runs 13 residues.

The rearrangement links TRBV6-5 to TRBJ1-2, with TRBD1 matching 7 bases. V lost 6 bases, J lost 5 bases, and 12 bases stayed unmatched. Germline-derived CDR1 and CDR2 are MNHEY and SVGAGI. This CDR3 contains 15 residues. CDR3 sequence: CASSRRRGRFYGYTF. CDR3 bases: TGTGCCAGCAGCCGCCGGAGGGGGCGCTTTTATGGCTACACCTTC.

This chain links TRBV5-4 with TRBJ2-3; no definite D call. Trimming cost V 4 bases and J 6 bases, with 9 bases left between them. Germline V gene lookup returns CDR1 SGHNT and CDR2 YYREEE (reference sequence). CDR3 length: 12 residues. CDR3 loop: CASSAAGDTQYF. The DNA for the CDR3 is TGTGCCAGCAGCGCGGCTGGGGATACGCAGTATTTT.

The chain carries TRBV6-1 and TRBJ2-1; possibly TRBD2 for D (6 bases). CDR3 length: 15 residues. Germline V gives CDR1 MNHNS, CDR2 SASEGT. V lost 5 bases to trimming and J lost 2 bases, with 13 bases between them. CDR3 sequence reads: CASSPGTSPYNEQFF. The CDR3, as DNA: TGTGCCAGCAGTCCGGGGACTTCCCCCTACAATGAGCAGTTCTTC.

This clone was seen a single time. The chain has TRBV7-8 and TRBJ2-1, with 12 positions matching TRBD2. The CDR3 length is 17 residues. The germline V gene encodes CDR1 SGHVS and CDR2 FQNEAQ. The J segment lost 3 bases and the V segment lost 6 bases, leaving 9 bases of the junction unmatched. The CDR3 loop is CASRKFRTSGIYNEQFF. The CDR3 DNA is TGTGCCAGCAGGAAATTTAGGACTAGCGGGATCTACAATGAGCAGTTCTTC.

The J gene is TRBJ2-2, the V gene TRBV5-1; a possible D gene is TRBD2 (5 bases). CDR3 size: 14 residues. CDR1 and CDR2 (germline): SGHRS, YFSETQ. Trimming took off 3 bases at V and 2 bases at J, with 8 bases between the two ends. CDR3 sequence: CASSSEGNTGELFF. In nucleotides, the CDR3 is TGCGCCAGCAGCTCTGAGGGAAACACCGGGGAGCTGTTTTTT.

The chain combines TRBV5-1 with TRBJ1-1, with 8 bases that match TRBD1. The CDR3 is 14 amino acids. Germline CDR1 and CDR2: SGHRS and YFSETQ. V was clipped by 1 base and J by 4 bases; unmatched bases: 3. DNA of the CDR3: TGCGCCAGCAGCTTGCAGGGGGCGACCACTGAAGCTTTCTTT. Amino acids: CASSLQGATTEAFF.

V usage is TRBV7-8 and J usage is TRBJ2-7, with TRBD2 matching 8 bases. The length of the CDR3 is 14 residues. Trimming took 4 bases from V and 5 from J; bases not matched to a gene: 7. Per the germline V gene, CDR1 is SGHVS and CDR2 is FQNEAQ. The CDR3 here is CASSWSGREDEQYF. The DNA of the CDR3 is TGTGCCAGCAGCTGGAGCGGGAGAGAGGACGAGCAGTACTTC.

The sample holds one count of this clone. An end of the junction does not agree with germline; a read error may underlie this. The chain has TRBV11-2 and TRBJ2-7; 7 bases agree with TRBD2. This CDR3 is built from 15 residues. Germline values: CDR1 SGHAT, CDR2 FQNNGV. For the CDR3, the DNA is TGTGCCAGCAGCCGTTCCGGGACTAAGGCGTACGAACAGTACTTC. This sequence encodes CASSRSGTKAYEQYF.

V is TRBV11-2 and J is TRBJ2-1; possibly TRBD2 for D (6 bases). The length of the CDR3 is 16 residues. Germline CDR1 SGHAT, CDR2 FQNNGV. Trimming removed 1 base from V and 10 bases from J, with 20 bases in between. CDR3 sequence: CASSLGTGELGEEQFF. The CDR3 nucleotides are TGTGCCAGCAGCTTAGGTACGGGAGAGCTTGGTGAAGAGCAGTTCTTC.